This section outlines one T cell receptor beta chain sequence together with its context. What it recognizes is unknown. The sample comes from a study of OX40 agonist ivuxolimab in advanced cancers. Study-level information: Intravenous ivuxolimab was administered to patients every 2 weeks at 0.01 to 10 mg/kg.

This CDR3 is 15 amino acids long. The V gene's germline CDR1 is SEHNR and CDR2 FQNEAQ (reference sequence). Trimming cost V 2 bases and J 8 bases, with 15 bases left between them. Here immunoSEQ multiplex PCR was the method, and the copy in TCRdb shows in-frame clones only, minus some. The data show about 120,000 clones, 75% to 90% seen once. Study observations and caveats: Blood T cells, both CD4+ and CD8+, expanded clonally by week 6 at 0.1 to 3.0 mg/kg. Low normalized clonal expansion also occurred in some nonresponding patients. On average, CD8+ T cells showed a greater number of expanded clones than CD4+.

Specimen: CD4+ or CD8+ T cells sorted from blood, collected in a trial of the OX40 agonist ivuxolimab. The rearrangement uses TRBV7-9 and TRBJ1-4; TRBD1 is a possible D gene (5 bases). The source is an adult with an advanced solid tumor such as melanoma, head and neck, liver or kidney cancer. CDR3 sequence (DNA): TGTGCCAGCAGCTTACTCGGCAGGGAAAAGGAAAAACTGTTTTTT. This codes for CASSLLGREKEKLFF.